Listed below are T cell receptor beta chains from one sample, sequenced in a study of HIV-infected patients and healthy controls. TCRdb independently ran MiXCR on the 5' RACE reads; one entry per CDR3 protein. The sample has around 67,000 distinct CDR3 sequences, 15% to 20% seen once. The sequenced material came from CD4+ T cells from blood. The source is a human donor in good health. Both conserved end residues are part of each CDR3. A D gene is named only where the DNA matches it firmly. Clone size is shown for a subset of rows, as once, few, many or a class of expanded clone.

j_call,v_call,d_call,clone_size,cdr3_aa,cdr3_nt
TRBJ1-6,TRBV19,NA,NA,CASRGDSIYNSPLHF,TGTGCCAGTAGGGGAGACAGTATCTATAATTCACCCCTCCACTTT
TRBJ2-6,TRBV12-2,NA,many,CASRLVLGAGANVLTF,TGTGCAAGTCGCTTAGTTTTGGGGGCTGGGGCCAACGTCCTGACTTTC
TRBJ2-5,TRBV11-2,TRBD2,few,CASSPGGLAGFRVETQYF,TGTGCCAGCAGCCCAGGGGGACTAGCGGGATTCCGGGTGGAGACCCAGTACTTC
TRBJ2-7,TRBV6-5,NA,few,CASSRLTEGGAGQYF,TGTGCCAGCAGTCGTTTGACAGAGGGCGGGGCAGGGCAGTACTTC
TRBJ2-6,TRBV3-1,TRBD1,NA,CASSPRDRASGANVLTF,TGTGCCAGCAGCCCGCGGGACAGGGCATCGGGGGCCAACGTCCTGACTTTC
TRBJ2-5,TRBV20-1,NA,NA,CSARDSQGRRRETQYF,TGCAGTGCTAGAGATTCCCAGGGGCGTAGACGGGAGACCCAGTACTTC
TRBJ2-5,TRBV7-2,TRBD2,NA,CASSARGQETQYF,TGTGCCAGCAGCGCGCGGGGGCAAGAGACCCAGTACTTC
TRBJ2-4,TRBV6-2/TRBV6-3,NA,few,CASSYGGIGIQYF,TGTGCCAGCAGTTATGGGGGAATCGGCATTCAGTACTTC
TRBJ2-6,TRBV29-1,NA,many,CSVSGDRSSGANVLTF,TGCAGCGTTTCGGGGGACCGCAGTTCTGGGGCCAACGTCCTGACTTTC
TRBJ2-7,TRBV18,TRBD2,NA,CASSPLRLAGAGRYEQYF,TGTGCCAGCTCACCATTGAGACTAGCGGGAGCCGGAAGATACGAGCAGTACTTC
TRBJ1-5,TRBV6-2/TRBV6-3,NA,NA,CASTLGAGPRQPQHF,TGTGCCAGCACCCTGGGGGCAGGGCCTCGTCAGCCCCAGCATTTT
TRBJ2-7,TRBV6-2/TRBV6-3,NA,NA,CASSYTDRMPYEQYF,TGTGCCAGCAGTTACACCGACAGGATGCCTTACGAGCAGTACTTC
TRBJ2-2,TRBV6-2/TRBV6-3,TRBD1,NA,CASIPQGVPNTGELFF,TGTGCCAGCATTCCGCAGGGGGTACCGAACACCGGGGAGCTGTTTTTT
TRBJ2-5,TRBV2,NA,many,CASRQETQYF,TGTGCCAGCAGGCAAGAGACCCAGTACTTC
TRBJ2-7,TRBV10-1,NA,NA,CASKARSRGYEQYF,TGCGCCAGCAAAGCACGAAGCAGAGGGTACGAGCAGTACTTC
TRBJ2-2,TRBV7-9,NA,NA,CAGPNTGELFF,TGTGCCGGACCGAACACCGGGGAGCTGTTTTTT
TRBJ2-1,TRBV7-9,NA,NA,CASSLVPGNEQFF,TGTGCCAGCAGCTTAGTTCCGGGCAATGAGCAGTTCTTC
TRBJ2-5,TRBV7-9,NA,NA,CASSTSGGGETQYF,TGTGCCAGCAGCACCTCCGGTGGGGGGGAGACCCAGTACTTC